The 31 T cell receptor beta chains listed next were all sequenced from one sample in a study of T cell repertoires in ileal Crohn's disease (dated by TCRdb to the late 2010s). The time point label, read with the paper, signifies: neoterminal ileum biopsy at postoperative endoscopy, about 6 months after surgery. Receptors were amplified or captured by the immunoSEQ multiplex PCR assay. In TCRdb, the immuneACCESS table is reduced to in-frame sequences with V and J assigned. These tables do not hold every clone; where another copy was compared, an unresolved V gene accounts for under half, and the others remain unexplained. In this sample the table shows 13,000 or so clones, around 80% of which occur a single time. The top ten clonotypes cover 4.5% to 5.5% of the sample. The sequencing sample was made of ileal tissue. The origin of the receptors is an adult with Crohn's disease.

This clone appeared a single time. This chain uses TRBV10-1 with TRBJ2-7; a possible D gene is TRBD1 (6 bases). Germline CDR1 and CDR2: WNHNN and SYGVQD (reference sequence). The length of the CDR3 is 14 residues. Trimming took 0 bases from V and 7 from J, leaving 13 bases between them. CDR3 in amino acids: CASSESVTGYEQYF. The DNA of the CDR3 is TGCGCCAGCAGTGAGTCGGTAACAGGGTATGAGCAGTACTTC.

The rearrangement links TRBV4-1 to TRBJ1-5; perhaps TRBD1 as D (5 bases). This CDR3 spans 17 amino acids. Looked up from germline, CDR1 is MGHRA and CDR2 is YSYEKL. V was cut by 0 bases and J by 3 bases, with 15 bases left in between. The CDR3 region has the DNA TGCGCCAGCAGCCAAGATTGGTGGACACCGCCCAATCAGCCCCAGCATTTT. This sequence encodes CASSQDWWTPPNQPQHF.

The V gene is TRBV4-1, the J gene TRBJ2-1; TRBD2 matches 10 bases. The CDR3 totals 18 residues. J was trimmed by 5 bases and V by 4 bases; bases with no gene match: 14. Germline V gene data show CDR1 as MGHRA and CDR2 as YSYEKL. The CDR3 DNA sequence: TGCGCCAGCAGCCTTCGGGCTAGCGGGGGCCCCACGGACAATGAGCAGTTCTTC. This gives the protein CASSLRASGGPTDNEQFF.

The V call is TRBV6-1, the J call TRBJ1-2; 10 nucleotides align to TRBD1. J lost 7 bases, V lost 4 bases, and 9 bases had no gene match. This CDR3 spans 15 amino acids. CDR1 is MNHNS and CDR2 is SASEGT in the germline V gene. In DNA, the CDR3 is TGTGCCAGCAGTGCAAGGACAGGGGGTGACGGTGGCTACACCTTC. As protein: CASSARTGGDGGYTF.

In this sample, this clone turned up once. The chain joins TRBV5-1 to TRBJ2-7; 12 positions match TRBD2. This CDR3 has 14 amino acids. Germline V lookup: CDR1 SGHRS, CDR2 YFSETQ. J lost 4 bases, V lost 1 base, and 0 bases had no gene match. CDR3 DNA sequence: TGCGCCAGCAGCTTGACTAGCGGGGGGTACGAGCAGTACTTC. Translation: CASSLTSGGYEQYF.

The rearrangement links TRBV14 to TRBJ1-5; D remains unclear. V shed 0 bases and J shed 0 bases, with 6 bases lying between them. There are 15 residues in the CDR3. Looked up from germline, CDR1 is SGHDN and CDR2 is FVKESK. In DNA form, the CDR3 reads TGTGCCAGCAGCCAAGATCGGGATAGCAATCAGCCCCAGCATTTT. It codes for CASSQDRDSNQPQHF.

The chain is built from TRBV19 and TRBJ2-2, with D possibly matching TRBD1 (5 bases). This CDR3 region has 16 residues. With 6 bases removed from V and 6 bases from J, the gap between germline ends came to 20 bases. The germline gives CDR1 LNHDA, CDR2 SQIVND (reference sequence). The CDR3: CASSPGGLGVAGELFF. CDR3 DNA sequence: TGTGCCAGTAGCCCTGGTGGGCTAGGGGTGGCCGGGGAGCTGTTTTTT.

This clone has a single count. CDR3 protein: CASTQGTGRIRGYTF. CDR3 in DNA: TGTGCCAGCACCCAGGGGACAGGGAGGATACGTGGCTACACCTTC. The gene calls are TRBV6-5 and TRBJ1-2; 9 nucleotides line up with TRBD1. From germline, CDR1 is MNHEY and CDR2 SVGAGI. V gave up 7 bases and J gave up 7 bases; unmatched junction bases: 13. CDR3 size: 15 residues.

This chain connects TRBV4-1 to TRBJ1-3; the D is unclear. The V end lost 2 bases, the J end lost 0 bases, and 11 bases lay between the germline ends. Germline V gene data show CDR1 as MGHRA and CDR2 as YSYEKL. The CDR3 runs to 16 residues. CDR3 amino acids: CASSQPTISSGNTIYF. In DNA, the CDR3 is TGCGCCAGCAGCCAACCGACAATTAGCTCTGGAAACACCATATATTTT.

V gene TRBV2 combines with J gene TRBJ2-7; TRBD2 is a possible D gene (6 bases). Trimming took off 1 base at V and 4 bases at J, with 11 bases between the two ends. Germline CDR1 and CDR2: SNHLY and FYNNEI. The CDR3 sequence is 14 residues long. The CDR3 here is CASSEGDLEYEQYF. The CDR3 nucleotides are TGTGCCAGCAGTGAAGGGGACTTGGAATACGAGCAGTACTTC.

This chain uses TRBV7-3 with TRBJ2-1; weak D call: TRBD2 (5 bases). Germline assignment: CDR1 SGHTA and CDR2 FQGTGA. V gave up 0 bases and J gave up 9 bases, with 9 bases separating them. This CDR3 spans 13 amino acids. Here the CDR3 reads CASSLTETTEQFF. CDR3 coding DNA: TGTGCCAGCAGCTTAACAGAGACTACTGAGCAGTTCTTC.

The rearrangement joins TRBV5-1 to TRBJ2-3, with D possibly being TRBD2 (6 bases). V dropped 3 bases and J dropped 4 bases, with 18 bases sitting between them. CDR1 is SGHRS and CDR2 is YFSETQ in the germline V gene. The CDR3 extends over 16 amino acids. DNA of the CDR3: TGCGCCAGCAGCTCCTTTACGGGAGTCGGGGCAGATACGCAGTATTTT. Its protein product is CASSSFTGVGADTQYF. Based on the CDR3 plus reference TRBV5-1 and TRBJ2-3, the full variable domain is KAGVTQTPRYLIKTRGQQVTLSCSPISGHRSVSWYQQTPGQGLQFLFEYFSETQRNKGNFPGRFSGRQFSNSRSEMNVSTLELGDSALYLCASSSFTGVGADTQYFGPGTRLTVL.

The V and J genes are TRBV10-3 and TRBJ2-3; 8 bases fit TRBD2. CDR3 length: 13 amino acids. Germline assignment: CDR1 ENHRY and CDR2 SYGVKD. The ends lost 6 bases at V and 6 bases at J; junction bases unmatched: 5. Here the CDR3 DNA reads TGTGCCATCAGCGAATCGGGGGGGGATACGCAGTATTTT. Translating gives CAISESGGDTQYF.

This sequence joins TRBV6-5 and TRBJ2-7, with D possibly matching TRBD2 (6 bases). This CDR3 is built from 15 residues. Trimming took off 4 bases at V and 3 bases at J, with 16 bases between the two ends. Germline-derived CDR1 and CDR2 are MNHEY and SVGAGI. The CDR3 nucleotides read TGTGCCAGCAGTTCCTATCAACGGCGGGGCTACGAGCAGTACTTC. Amino acids: CASSSYQRRGYEQYF.

The chain links TRBV19 to TRBJ1-3; 7 bases match TRBD1. V gave up 7 bases and J gave up 2 bases; unmatched junction bases: 8. Germline CDR1 LNHDA, CDR2 SQIVND (reference sequence). The CDR3 loop spans 15 amino acids. The CDR3 coding sequence is TGTGCCAGTACCGAAGGACAGGTGGCTGGAAACACCATATATTTT. Translating gives CASTEGQVAGNTIYF.

The J gene is TRBJ2-2, the V gene TRBV5-1; D gene unclear. CDR3 length equals 13 residues. Trimming pared 0 bases from V and 6 bases from J, leaving 6 bases between. CDR1 and CDR2 (germline): SGHRS, YFSETQ. The chain's CDR3 is CASSLDSPGELFF. The CDR3 DNA is TGCGCCAGCAGCTTGGACAGCCCCGGGGAGCTGTTTTTT. Together with reference TRBV5-1 and TRBJ2-2, the CDR3 gives the full variable domain: KAGVTQTPRYLIKTRGQQVTLSCSPISGHRSVSWYQQTPGQGLQFLFEYFSETQRNKGNFPGRFSGRQFSNSRSEMNVSTLELGDSALYLCASSLDSPGELFFGEGSRLTVL.

J is TRBJ1-2 and V is TRBV2; 7 bases agree with TRBD1. CDR3 length: 14 residues. Losses at the gene ends were 5 bases for V and 6 bases for J; bases not matched to a gene: 9. Germline V gene lookup returns CDR1 SNHLY and CDR2 FYNNEI. The CDR3 bases are TGTGCCAGCAGTCTGACGACAGGGTCGGATGGCTACACCTTC. Protein: CASSLTTGSDGYTF.

The CDR3 here is CASSPLVRSDEQYF. The DNA of the CDR3 is TGTGCCAGCAGCCCTTTAGTGAGGAGTGACGAGCAGTACTTC. The V call is TRBV14, the J call TRBJ2-7; no firm D call. Germline V CDR1 and CDR2: SGHDN, FVKESK. The V and J ends lost 4 bases and 5 bases respectively, with 15 bases between them. The CDR3 extends over 14 amino acids.

This sequence joins TRBV11-3 and TRBJ2-5; TRBD1 aligns across 8 bases. CDR1 is SGHNT and CDR2 is YENEEA in the germline V gene. The CDR3 is 14 amino acids. V was pared by 2 bases and J by 6 bases, with 5 bases of the junction left unmatched. The CDR3 DNA reads as TGTGCCAGCAGCTTACCAGGGGGCGGACAGACCCAGTACTTC. This gives the protein CASSLPGGGQTQYF. Full variable domain (missing parts from reference TRBV11-3 and TRBJ2-5): EAGVVQSPRYKIIEKKQPVAFWCNPISGHNTLYWYLQNLGQGPELLIRYENEEAVDDSQLPKDRFSAERLKGVDSTLKIQPAELGDSAVYLCASSLPGGGQTQYFGPGTRLLVL.

This clone was found once. The V gene is TRBV10-3, the J gene TRBJ2-2; the D gene is possibly TRBD2 (6 bases). The CDR3 is 13 amino acids. Germline lookup yields CDR1 ENHRY and CDR2 SYGVKD. The ends were cut back, 8 bases at V and 5 bases at J, with 12 bases in the middle. This chain's CDR3 is CAIGRPVTGELFF. The CDR3 nucleotides are TGTGCCATCGGGAGGCCCGTGACCGGGGAGCTGTTTTTT.

The chain links TRBV19 to TRBJ2-1; the match to TRBD1 covers 9 bases. Trimming removed 5 bases from V and 3 bases from J; junction bases left unmatched: 5. The CDR3 runs to 15 residues. The germline V gene has CDR1 LNHDA and CDR2 SQIVND (reference sequence). Written as DNA, the CDR3 is TGTGCCAGTAGTTCGGGACAGGGAAACTACAATGAGCAGTTCTTC. This translates into CASSSGQGNYNEQFF.

This sequence joins TRBV5-6 and TRBJ2-5; a possible D gene is TRBD1 (6 bases). CDR1 SGHDT and CDR2 YYEEEE come from the germline V gene. The V end was cut by 0 bases, the J end by 3 bases, with 18 bases between. This CDR3 is built from 17 residues. The CDR3 reads CASSLGISRGQEETQYF. CDR3 DNA: TGTGCCAGCAGCTTGGGTATTTCCAGGGGTCAGGAAGAGACCCAGTACTTC. Based on the CDR3 plus reference TRBV5-6 and TRBJ2-5, the full variable domain is DAGVTQSPTHLIKTRGQQVTLRCSPKSGHDTVSWYQQALGQGPQFIFQYYEEEERQRGNFPDRFSGHQFPNYSSELNVNALLLGDSALYLCASSLGISRGQEETQYFGPGTRLLVL.

This chain uses TRBV2 with TRBJ1-1; 10 bases fit TRBD1. CDR1 is SNHLY, CDR2 FYNNEI, per germline. The CDR3 covers 16 residues. The V and J ends lost 5 bases and 1 base, in that order; junction bases with no gene match: 7. The CDR3 DNA reads TGTGCCAGCAGTAATTCTCGGGACAGGGGGAACACTGAAGCTTTCTTT. This codes for CASSNSRDRGNTEAFF.

V and J are TRBV7-9 and TRBJ1-4; weak D call: TRBD1 (6 bases). With 5 bases removed from V and 4 bases from J, the gap between germline ends came to 14 bases. Germline V gene data show CDR1 as SEHNR and CDR2 as FQNEAQ (reference sequence). CDR3 length: 15 residues. CDR3: CASSAPTGFNEKLFF. CDR3 DNA sequence: TGTGCCAGCAGCGCCCCAACAGGGTTTAATGAAAAACTGTTTTTT.

V and J are TRBV7-8 and TRBJ1-3; 7 bases are shared with TRBD1. V dropped 5 bases and J dropped 4; count of bases not matched to a gene: 14. The CDR3 consists of 17 residues. Germline-derived CDR1 and CDR2 are SGHVS and FQNEAQ. This CDR3 reads CASSLPRTGFRGNTIYF. In nucleotides, the CDR3 is TGTGCCAGCAGCCTCCCCCGGACAGGTTTCAGAGGAAACACCATATATTTT.

This clone showed up just a few times. The genes are TRBV7-8 and TRBJ1-5; TRBD1 matches at 7 bases. There are 19 residues in the CDR3. J lost 0 bases, V lost 5 bases, and 16 bases had no gene match. Germline assignment: CDR1 SGHVS and CDR2 FQNEAQ. As DNA, the CDR3 is TGTGCCAGCAGCGCCCGCACGGCCACAGGGGCCCTTAGCAATCAGCCCCAGCATTTT. It yields the protein CASSARTATGALSNQPQHF.

V and J are TRBV7-2 and TRBJ1-1; 10 bases fit TRBD1. V was pared by 6 bases and J by 2 bases, with 3 bases of the junction left unmatched. There are 14 residues in the CDR3. In germline, CDR1 is SGHTA, CDR2 FQGNSA. The CDR3 DNA follows: TGTGCCAGCAGGACAGGGGGCTCTAACACTGAAGCTTTCTTT. It yields the protein CASRTGGSNTEAFF.

The CDR3 region has the DNA TGCAGCGCATCTACGCGGGATGATGGCTACACCTTC. It translates to CSASTRDDGYTF. The chain is built from TRBV29-1 and TRBJ1-2, with unresolved D. Germline assignment: CDR1 SQVTM and CDR2 ANQGSEA. CDR3 length: 12 residues. Trimming shortened V by 7 bases and J by 6 bases, and 15 bases separated the two germline ends.

J is TRBJ1-2 and V is TRBV6-1; D is possibly TRBD1 (6 bases). Trimming pared 0 bases from V and 8 bases from J, leaving 7 bases between. Germline V gene data show CDR1 as MNHNS and CDR2 as SASEGT. This CDR3 is 12 amino acids long. CDR3 in DNA: TGTGCCAGCAGTGAAGCGGACAGAGGCTACACCTTC. Its protein is CASSEADRGYTF.

This chain connects TRBV7-9 to TRBJ2-7, with 8 bases that match TRBD1. The trim removed 7 bases at V and 5 bases at J, leaving 4 bases unmatched. The V gene's germline CDR1 is SEHNR and CDR2 FQNEAQ (reference sequence). The CDR3 covers 12 residues. In DNA form, the CDR3 reads TGTGCCAGCACACAGGGGGGAGACGAGCAGTACTTC. It translates to CASTQGGDEQYF. The full variable domain, in which reference TRBV7-9 and TRBJ2-7 provide the parts outside the CDR3, is DTGVSQNPRHKITKRGQNVTFRCDPISEHNRLYWYRQTLGQGPEFLTYFQNEAQLEKSRLLSDRFSAERPKGSFSTLEIQRTEQGDSAMYLCASTQGGDEQYFGPGTRLTVT.

There are a few counts of this clone. The chain combines TRBV7-8 with TRBJ2-3, with D maybe TRBD2 (6 bases). The CDR3 loop spans 16 amino acids. V gave up 1 base and J gave up 2 bases, with 13 bases separating them. Looked up from germline, CDR1 is SGHVS and CDR2 is FQNEAQ. The CDR3 sequence: CASSLGLRGTTDTQYF. CDR3 nucleotide sequence: TGTGCCAGCAGCTTAGGACTCCGGGGGACCACAGATACGCAGTATTTT.